The rows below give T cell receptor beta chains drawn from one sample of a study of T cell responses to AZD1222 COVID-19 vaccine. Profiled with immunoSEQ multiplex PCR; TCRdb holds only in-frame clones, not every one. The data show approximately 110,000 clones, 88% seen once. The specimen comprised peripheral blood, sampled on day 0 of MenACWY control vaccination. The receptors come from an adult in good health. Both conserved end residues are part of each CDR3. Fields, in order: clone size, V gene, D gene, J gene, CDR3 DNA, CDR3 protein. A D gene is named only where the DNA matches it firmly. Expanded clones are given a class, and other clones once, few, many or no size at all.

-	TRBV7-8	-	TRBJ1-1	TGTGCCAGCAGCCTGAGACGGGACTCGAACACTGAAGCTTTCTTT	CASSLRRDSNTEAFF
-	TRBV30	-	TRBJ1-2	TGTGCTTTTGTTGGGGGATATGGCTACACCTTC	CAFVGGYGYTF
-	TRBV19	TRBD2	TRBJ2-5	TGTGCCAGTAGTAGGTCTAGCGGGGACCAAGAGACCCAGTACTTC	CASSRSSGDQETQYF
-	TRBV4-3	-	TRBJ1-5	TGCGCCAGCAGCCCGGGGCAGCAGAATCAGCCCCAGCATTTT	CASSPGQQNQPQHF
once	TRBV4-3	-	TRBJ1-4	TGCGCCAGCAGCCAAGTAGGGGCCGCAGGGAGGGAAAAACTGTTTTTT	CASSQVGAAGREKLFF
-	TRBV28	-	TRBJ1-2	TGTGCCAGCAGTTTGTTGGTTAAGGGTGGCTACACCTTC	CASSLLVKGGYTF
-	TRBV15	-	TRBJ2-3	TGTGCCACCAGCAGATCTCCTGAGGGAACAGATACGCAGTATTTT	CATSRSPEGTDTQYF
-	TRBV9	-	TRBJ2-1	TGTGCCAGCAGCGTTGCAGGGTACCCTCGTCTCTCCTACAATGAGCAGTTCTTC	CASSVAGYPRLSYNEQFF
once	TRBV28	-	TRBJ2-7	TGTGCCAGCAGTTTAGGGGGCGGTAAGCAGTACTTC	CASSLGGGKQYF
-	TRBV6-2/TRBV6-3	-	TRBJ1-5	TGTGCCAGCAGTTACGATCCGGGTTACAATCAGCCCCAGCATTTT	CASSYDPGYNQPQHF
-	TRBV30	-	TRBJ1-5	TGTGCCTGGAGTGTACGTGGGAATCAGCCCCAGCATTTT	CAWSVRGNQPQHF
-	TRBV30	TRBD2	TRBJ2-1	TGTGCCTGGAGTGTGTCCGCGGGAGGGGGTTACAATGAGCAGTTCTTC	CAWSVSAGGGYNEQFF
medium-sized	TRBV2	-	TRBJ1-4	TGTGCCAGTCAACCCGGGGAAACGAGGGATGAAAAACTGTTTTTT	CASQPGETRDEKLFF
-	TRBV11-3	TRBD2	TRBJ2-7	TGTGCCAGCAGCTCCGGGAGGGCCCCCCACGAGCAGTACTTC	CASSSGRAPHEQYF
-	TRBV5-6	-	TRBJ1-5	TGTGCCAGCAGCTCGGGGTCGACGGTCAATCAGCCCCAGCATTTT	CASSSGSTVNQPQHF
-	TRBV28	TRBD2	TRBJ2-1	TGTGCCAGCAGTTTTCGGGGGGAAACCTACAATGAGCAGTTCTTC	CASSFRGETYNEQFF
-	TRBV7-9	-	TRBJ2-5	TGTGCCAGCAGCTCCGAGACCAGACAAGAGACCCAGTACTTC	CASSSETRQETQYF
few	TRBV3-1/TRBV3-2	-	TRBJ1-5	TGTGCCAGCAGCCAAGACGGGAATCAGCCCCAGCATTTT	CASSQDGNQPQHF
once	TRBV29-1	TRBD2	TRBJ2-3	TGCAGCGTTGAAGTTGTTAGCGGGCGCACAGATACGCAGTATTTT	CSVEVVSGRTDTQYF
-	TRBV18	-	TRBJ2-2	TGTGCCAGCTCACCACCGGCGAACGGCGGGGAGCTGTTTTTT	CASSPPANGGELFF
-	TRBV4-3	TRBD1	TRBJ2-6	TGCGCCAGCAGCTCACAGGGGGCGGGTGGGGCCAACGTCCTGACTTTC	CASSSQGAGGANVLTF
-	TRBV7-8	-	TRBJ1-1	TGTGCCAGCAGCACGCGCCTTTTGGGGAGTGAAGCTTTCTTT	CASSTRLLGSEAFF
-	TRBV2	TRBD2	TRBJ2-7	TGTGCCAGCAGAGATCTTAGCGGGACACTCTACGAGCAGTACTTC	CASRDLSGTLYEQYF
-	TRBV3-1/TRBV3-2	-	TRBJ2-2	TGTGCCAGCAGCCAAGATTCGGGCAGGACTACCGGGGAGCTGTTTTTT	CASSQDSGRTTGELFF
-	TRBV28	TRBD1	TRBJ1-1	TGTGCCAGCAGTTTGTTTGGGAACAGGGGGGGCACTGAAGCTTTCTTT	CASSLFGNRGGTEAFF